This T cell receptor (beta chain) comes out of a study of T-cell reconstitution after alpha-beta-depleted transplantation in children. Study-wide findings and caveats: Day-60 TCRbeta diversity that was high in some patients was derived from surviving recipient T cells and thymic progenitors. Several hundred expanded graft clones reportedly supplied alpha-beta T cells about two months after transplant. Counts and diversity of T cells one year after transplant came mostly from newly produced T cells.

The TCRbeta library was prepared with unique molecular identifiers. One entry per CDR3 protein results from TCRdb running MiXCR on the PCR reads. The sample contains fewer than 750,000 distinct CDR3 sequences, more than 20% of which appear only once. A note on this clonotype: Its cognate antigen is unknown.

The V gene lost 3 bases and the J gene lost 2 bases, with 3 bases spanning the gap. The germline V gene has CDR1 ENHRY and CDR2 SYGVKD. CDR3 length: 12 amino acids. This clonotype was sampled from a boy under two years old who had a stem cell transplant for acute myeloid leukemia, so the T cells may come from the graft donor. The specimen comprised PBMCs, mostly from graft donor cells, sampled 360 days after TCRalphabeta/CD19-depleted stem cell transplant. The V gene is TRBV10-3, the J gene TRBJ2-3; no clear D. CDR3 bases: TGTGCCATCAGTGAACCCACAGATACGCAGTATTTT. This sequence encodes CAISEPTDTQYF.